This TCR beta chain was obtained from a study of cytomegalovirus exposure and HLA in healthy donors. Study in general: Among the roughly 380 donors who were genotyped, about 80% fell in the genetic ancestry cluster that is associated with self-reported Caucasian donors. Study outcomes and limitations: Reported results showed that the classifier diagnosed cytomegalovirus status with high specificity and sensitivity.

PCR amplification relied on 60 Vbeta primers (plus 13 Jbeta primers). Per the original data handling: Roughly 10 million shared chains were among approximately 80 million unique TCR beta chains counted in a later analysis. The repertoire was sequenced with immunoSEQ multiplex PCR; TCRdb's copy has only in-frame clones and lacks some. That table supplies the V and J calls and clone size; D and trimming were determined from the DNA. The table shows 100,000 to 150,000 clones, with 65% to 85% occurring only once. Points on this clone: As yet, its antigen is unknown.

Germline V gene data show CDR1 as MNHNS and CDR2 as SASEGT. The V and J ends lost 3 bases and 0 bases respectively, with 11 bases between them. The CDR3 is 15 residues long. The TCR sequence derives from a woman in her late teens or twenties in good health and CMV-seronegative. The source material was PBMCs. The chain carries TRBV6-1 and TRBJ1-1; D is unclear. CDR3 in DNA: TGTGCCAGCAGTGAGGGTGTCACTATGAACACTGAAGCTTTCTTT. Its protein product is CASSEGVTMNTEAFF.